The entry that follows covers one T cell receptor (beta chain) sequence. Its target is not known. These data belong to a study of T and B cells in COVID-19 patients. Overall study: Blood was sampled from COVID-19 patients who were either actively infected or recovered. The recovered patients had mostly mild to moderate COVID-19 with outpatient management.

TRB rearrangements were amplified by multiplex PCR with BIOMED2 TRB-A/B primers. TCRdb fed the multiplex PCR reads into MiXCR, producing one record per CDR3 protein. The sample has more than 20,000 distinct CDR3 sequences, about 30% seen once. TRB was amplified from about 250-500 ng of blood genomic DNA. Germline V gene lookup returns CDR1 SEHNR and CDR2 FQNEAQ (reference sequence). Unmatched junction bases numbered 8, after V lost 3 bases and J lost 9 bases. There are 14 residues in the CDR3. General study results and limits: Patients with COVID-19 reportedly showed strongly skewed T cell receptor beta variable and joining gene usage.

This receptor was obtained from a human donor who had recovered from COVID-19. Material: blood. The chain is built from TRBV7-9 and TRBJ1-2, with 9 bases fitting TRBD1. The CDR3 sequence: CASSFPGQGVSYTF. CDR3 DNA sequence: TGTGCCAGCAGCTTCCCGGGACAGGGTGTCAGCTACACCTTC.